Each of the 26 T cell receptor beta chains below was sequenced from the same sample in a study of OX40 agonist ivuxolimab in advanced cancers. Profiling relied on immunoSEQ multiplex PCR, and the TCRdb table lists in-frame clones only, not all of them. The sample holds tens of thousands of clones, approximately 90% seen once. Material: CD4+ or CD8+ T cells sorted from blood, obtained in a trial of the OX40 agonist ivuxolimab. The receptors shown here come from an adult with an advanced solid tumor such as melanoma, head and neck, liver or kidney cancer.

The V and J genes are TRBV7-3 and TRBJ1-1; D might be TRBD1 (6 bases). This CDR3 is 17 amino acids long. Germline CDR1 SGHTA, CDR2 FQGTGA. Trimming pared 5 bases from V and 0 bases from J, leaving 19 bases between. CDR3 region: CASSPRGPSSMNTEAFF. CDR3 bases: TGTGCCAGCAGCCCCAGGGGACCTTCTTCCATGAACACTGAAGCTTTCTTT.

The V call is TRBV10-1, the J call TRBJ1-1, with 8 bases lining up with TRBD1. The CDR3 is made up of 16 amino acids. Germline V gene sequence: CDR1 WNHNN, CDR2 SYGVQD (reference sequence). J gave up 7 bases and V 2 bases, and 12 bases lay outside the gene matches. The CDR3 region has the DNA TGCGCCAGCAGTGAGCCCACGGGACAGGTTTTTAATGAAGCTTTCTTT. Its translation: CASSEPTGQVFNEAFF.

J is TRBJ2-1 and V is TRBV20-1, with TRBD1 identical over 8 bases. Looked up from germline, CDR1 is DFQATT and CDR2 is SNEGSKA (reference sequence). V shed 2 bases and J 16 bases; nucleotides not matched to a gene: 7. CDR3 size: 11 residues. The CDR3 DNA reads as TGCAGTGCTAGACAATCGGGACAGGTTTTCTTC. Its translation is CSARQSGQVFF.

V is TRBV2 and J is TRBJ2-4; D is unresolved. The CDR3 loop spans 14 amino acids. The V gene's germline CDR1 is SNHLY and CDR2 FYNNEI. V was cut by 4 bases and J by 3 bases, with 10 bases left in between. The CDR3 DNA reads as TGTGCCAGCAGTGTTAGGAGTGACAAAAACATTCAGTACTTC. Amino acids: CASSVRSDKNIQYF.

CDR3 in amino acids: CASSLEGVVNTEAFF. CDR3 DNA sequence: TGTGCCAGCAGCTTGGAAGGAGTGGTGAACACTGAAGCTTTCTTT. The rearrangement joins TRBV5-6 to TRBJ1-1; D is unresolved. Deletions cut 0 bases from V and 0 bases from J, with 9 bases between. CDR1 SGHDT and CDR2 YYEEEE come from the germline V gene. CDR3 length: 15 residues.

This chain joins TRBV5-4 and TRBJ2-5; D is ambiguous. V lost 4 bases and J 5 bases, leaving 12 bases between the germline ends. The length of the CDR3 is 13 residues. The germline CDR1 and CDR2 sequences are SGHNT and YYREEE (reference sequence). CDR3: CASSHWSLETQYF. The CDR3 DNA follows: TGTGCCAGCAGCCATTGGTCCTTGGAGACCCAGTACTTC.

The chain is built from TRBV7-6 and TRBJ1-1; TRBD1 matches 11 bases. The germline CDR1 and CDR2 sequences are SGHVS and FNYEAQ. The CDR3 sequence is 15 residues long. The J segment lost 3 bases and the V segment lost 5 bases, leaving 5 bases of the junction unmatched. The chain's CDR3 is CASSPRTGGYTEAFF. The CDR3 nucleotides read TGTGCCAGCAGCCCCCGGACAGGGGGCTACACTGAAGCTTTCTTT.

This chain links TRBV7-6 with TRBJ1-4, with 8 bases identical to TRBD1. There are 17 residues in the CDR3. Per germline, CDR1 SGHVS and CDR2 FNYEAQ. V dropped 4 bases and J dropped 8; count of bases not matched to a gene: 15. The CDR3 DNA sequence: TGTGCCAGCAGCTCCCGTCAGGGACAGGCCGGTCGCGAAAAACTGTTTTTT. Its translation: CASSSRQGQAGREKLFF. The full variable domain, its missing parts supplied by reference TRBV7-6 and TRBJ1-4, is GAGVSQSPRYKVTKRGQDVALRCDPISGHVSLYWYRQALGQGPEFLTYFNYEAQQDKSGLPNDRFSAERPEGSISTLTIQRTEQRDSAMYRCASSSRQGQAGREKLFFGSGTQLSVL.

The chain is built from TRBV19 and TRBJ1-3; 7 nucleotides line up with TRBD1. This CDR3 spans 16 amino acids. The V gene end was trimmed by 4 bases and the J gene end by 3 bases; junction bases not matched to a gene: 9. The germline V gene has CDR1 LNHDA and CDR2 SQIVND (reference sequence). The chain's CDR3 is CASSTLDRVSGNTIYF. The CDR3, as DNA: TGTGCCAGTAGTACCCTTGACAGGGTGAGTGGAAACACCATATATTTT.

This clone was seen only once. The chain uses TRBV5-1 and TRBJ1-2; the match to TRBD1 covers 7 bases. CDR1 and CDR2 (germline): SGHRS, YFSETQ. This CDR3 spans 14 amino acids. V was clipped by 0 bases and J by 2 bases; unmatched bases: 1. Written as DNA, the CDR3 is TGCGCCAGCAGCTTGGGGACAGGCAACTATGGCTACACCTTC. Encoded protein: CASSLGTGNYGYTF. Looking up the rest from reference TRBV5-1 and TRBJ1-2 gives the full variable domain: KAGVTQTPRYLIKTRGQQVTLSCSPISGHRSVSWYQQTPGQGLQFLFEYFSETQRNKGNFPGRFSGRQFSNSRSEMNVSTLELGDSALYLCASSLGTGNYGYTFGSGTRLTVV.

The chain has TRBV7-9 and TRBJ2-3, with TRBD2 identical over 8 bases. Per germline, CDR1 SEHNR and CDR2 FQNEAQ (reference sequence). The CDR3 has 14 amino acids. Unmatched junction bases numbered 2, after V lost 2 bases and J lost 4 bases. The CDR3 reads CASSLTGGADTQYF. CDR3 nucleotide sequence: TGTGCCAGCAGCTTAACGGGAGGGGCAGATACGCAGTATTTT.

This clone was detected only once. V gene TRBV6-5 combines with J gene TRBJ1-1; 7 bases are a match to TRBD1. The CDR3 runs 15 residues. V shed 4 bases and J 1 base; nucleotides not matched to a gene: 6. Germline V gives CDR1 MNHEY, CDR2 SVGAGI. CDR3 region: CASSSTQGGNTEAFF. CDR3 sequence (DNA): TGTGCCAGCAGTTCAACCCAGGGGGGGAACACTGAAGCTTTCTTT.

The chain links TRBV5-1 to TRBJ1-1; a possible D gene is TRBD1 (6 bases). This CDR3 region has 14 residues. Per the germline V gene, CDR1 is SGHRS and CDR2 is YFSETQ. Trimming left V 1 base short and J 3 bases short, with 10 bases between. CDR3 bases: TGCGCCAGCAGCTTGATCGGGGGCGACACTGAAGCTTTCTTT. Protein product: CASSLIGGDTEAFF.

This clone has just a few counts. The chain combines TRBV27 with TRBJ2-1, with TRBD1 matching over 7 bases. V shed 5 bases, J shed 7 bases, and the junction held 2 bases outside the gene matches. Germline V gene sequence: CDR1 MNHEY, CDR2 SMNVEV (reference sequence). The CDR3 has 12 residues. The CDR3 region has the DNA TGTGCCAGCAGTACCAGGGGGAATGAGCAGTTCTTC. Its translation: CASSTRGNEQFF.

The CDR3 reads CASSLDFRSTEAFF. CDR3 in DNA: TGTGCCAGCAGCTTAGATTTCCGTAGCACTGAAGCTTTCTTT. The chain uses TRBV7-3 and TRBJ1-1; D unclear. The CDR3 is 14 residues long. The V end lost 2 bases, the J end lost 4 bases, and 11 bases lay between the germline ends. The germline CDR1 and CDR2 sequences are SGHTA and FQGTGA.

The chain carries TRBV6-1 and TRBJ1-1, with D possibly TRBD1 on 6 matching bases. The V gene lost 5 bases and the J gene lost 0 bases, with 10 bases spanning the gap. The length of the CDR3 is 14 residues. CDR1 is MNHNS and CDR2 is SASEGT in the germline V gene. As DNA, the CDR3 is TGTGCCAGCAGTCGAACAGGGCTGAACACTGAAGCTTTCTTT. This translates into CASSRTGLNTEAFF.

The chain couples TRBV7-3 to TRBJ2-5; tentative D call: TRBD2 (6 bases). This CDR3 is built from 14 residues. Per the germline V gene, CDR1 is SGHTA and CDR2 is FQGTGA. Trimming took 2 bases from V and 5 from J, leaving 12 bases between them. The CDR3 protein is CASSLAGWGETQYF. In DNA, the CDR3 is TGTGCCAGCAGCTTAGCGGGATGGGGTGAGACCCAGTACTTC.

CDR3 residues: CASSVEEGSRLAGDPSTDTQYF. The CDR3 DNA is TGTGCCAGCAGCGTAGAGGAGGGGTCGAGGCTAGCGGGAGACCCTAGCACAGATACGCAGTATTTT. V and J are TRBV9 and TRBJ2-3; TRBD2 matches 10 bases. V lost 0 bases and J lost 0; bases outside the gene matches: 19. This CDR3 spans 22 amino acids. Germline V gene data show CDR1 as SGDLS and CDR2 as YYNGEE.

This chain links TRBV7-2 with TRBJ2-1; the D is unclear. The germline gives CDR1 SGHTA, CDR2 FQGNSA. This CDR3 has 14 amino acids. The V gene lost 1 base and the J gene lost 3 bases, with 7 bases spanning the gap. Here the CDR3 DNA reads TGTGCCAGCAGCTTAGGGTCAGACTACAATGAGCAGTTCTTC. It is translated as CASSLGSDYNEQFF.

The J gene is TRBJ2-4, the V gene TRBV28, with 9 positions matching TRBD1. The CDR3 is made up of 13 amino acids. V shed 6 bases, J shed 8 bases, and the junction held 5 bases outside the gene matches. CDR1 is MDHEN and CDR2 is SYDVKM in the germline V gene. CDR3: CASRDRGLDIQYF. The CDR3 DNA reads TGTGCCAGCAGGGACAGGGGATTGGACATTCAGTACTTC.

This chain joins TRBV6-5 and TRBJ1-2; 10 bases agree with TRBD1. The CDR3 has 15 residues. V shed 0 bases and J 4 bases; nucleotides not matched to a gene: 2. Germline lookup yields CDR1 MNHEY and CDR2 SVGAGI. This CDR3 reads CASSYSDRGPYGYTF. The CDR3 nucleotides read TGTGCCAGCAGTTACTCTGACAGGGGGCCCTATGGCTACACCTTC.

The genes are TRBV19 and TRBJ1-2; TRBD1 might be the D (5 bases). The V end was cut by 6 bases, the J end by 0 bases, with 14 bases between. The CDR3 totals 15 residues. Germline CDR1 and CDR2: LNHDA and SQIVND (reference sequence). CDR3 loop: CASSSQVLANYGYTF. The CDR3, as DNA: TGTGCCAGTAGCTCACAGGTCTTGGCTAACTATGGCTACACCTTC.

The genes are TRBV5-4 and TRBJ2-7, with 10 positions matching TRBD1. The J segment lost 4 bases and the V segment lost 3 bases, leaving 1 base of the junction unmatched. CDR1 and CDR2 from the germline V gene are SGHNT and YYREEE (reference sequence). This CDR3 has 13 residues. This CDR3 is CASSSGQGYEQYF. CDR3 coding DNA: TGTGCCAGCAGCTCGGGACAGGGGTACGAGCAGTACTTC.

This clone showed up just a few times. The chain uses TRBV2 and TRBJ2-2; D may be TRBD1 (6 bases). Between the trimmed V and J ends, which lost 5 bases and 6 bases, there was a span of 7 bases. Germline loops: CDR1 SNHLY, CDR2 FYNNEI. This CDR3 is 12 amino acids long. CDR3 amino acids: CASSTGSGELFF. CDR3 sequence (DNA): TGTGCCAGCAGTACAGGGTCCGGGGAGCTGTTTTTT.

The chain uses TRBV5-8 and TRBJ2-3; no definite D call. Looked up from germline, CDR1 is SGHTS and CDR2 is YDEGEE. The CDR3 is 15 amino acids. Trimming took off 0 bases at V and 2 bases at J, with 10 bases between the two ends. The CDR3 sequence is CASSLARRTTDTQYF. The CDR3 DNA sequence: TGTGCCAGCAGCTTGGCACGTCGGACCACAGATACGCAGTATTTT.

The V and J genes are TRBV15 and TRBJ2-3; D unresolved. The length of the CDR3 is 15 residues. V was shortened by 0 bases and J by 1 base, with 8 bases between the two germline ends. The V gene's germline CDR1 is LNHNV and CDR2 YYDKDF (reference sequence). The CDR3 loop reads CATSRDPTGTDTQYF. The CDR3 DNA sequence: TGTGCCACCAGCAGAGATCCTACGGGCACAGATACGCAGTATTTT.